A selection of T cell receptor beta chains follows, all from one sample in a study of cytomegalovirus exposure and HLA in healthy donors. The method was immunoSEQ multiplex PCR; TCRdb's version includes in-frame clones alone and lacks a portion of them. The sample lists 200,000 to 250,000 clones; roughly 83% were seen once. Sequencing input: PBMCs. These receptor sequences come from a woman younger than 45 in good health and CMV-seropositive. The CDR3 runs from the conserved cysteine through the conserved F or W. Clone size is not always given. Where it is, it says once, few, many or a class for expanded clones.

V: TRBV5-4; J: TRBJ2-5; size: NA; CDR3: CASSFGRAFETQYF
V: TRBV27; J: TRBJ2-2; size: NA; CDR3: CASRYRGRTPGELFF
V: TRBV5-8; J: TRBJ1-4; size: NA; CDR3: CASSDRQDGGEKLFF
V: TRBV5-1; J: TRBJ1-1; size: NA; CDR3: CASSNDRGGTEAFF
V: TRBV7-9; J: TRBJ1-2; size: NA; CDR3: CASSPRQGYGYTF
V: TRBV7-8; J: TRBJ2-3; size: NA; CDR3: CASSSPYTQYF
V: TRBV27; J: TRBJ2-2; size: NA; CDR3: CASSPVKTGELFF
V: TRBV29-1; J: TRBJ2-7; size: NA; CDR3: CSVSSGSYEQYF
V: TRBV27; J: TRBJ2-7; size: once; CDR3: CASSLKTPTSVYSYEQYF
V: TRBV6-1; J: TRBJ2-3; size: once; CDR3: CASSERMVDTQYF
V: TRBV4-1; J: TRBJ2-7; size: once; CDR3: CASSQDPGEEEEQYF
V: TRBV13; J: TRBJ2-1; size: NA; CDR3: CASSLGTAKMFF
V: TRBV27; J: TRBJ1-2; size: NA; CDR3: CASSRWTGGFYGYTF
V: TRBV5-6; J: TRBJ2-3; size: NA; CDR3: CASSLVSGTDTQYF
V: TRBV5-1; J: TRBJ2-2; size: NA; CDR3: CASSLPGELFF
V: TRBV10-1; J: TRBJ1-2; size: NA; CDR3: CASSESEGLSYTF
V: TRBV7-9; J: TRBJ1-2; size: NA; CDR3: CASSLVSLTEDGYTF
V: TRBV5-1; J: TRBJ2-1; size: NA; CDR3: CASSLREASYNEQFF
V: TRBV27; J: TRBJ1-2; size: NA; CDR3: CASSLRSNYGYTF
V: TRBV29-1; J: TRBJ1-1; size: NA; CDR3: CSISGKGGYTEAFF
V: TRBV6-1; J: TRBJ2-7; size: NA; CDR3: CASRTGEAYEQYF
V: TRBV2; J: TRBJ2-7; size: NA; CDR3: CASREQGGQYF
V: TRBV5-1; J: TRBJ2-7; size: NA; CDR3: CASSSGHIYEQYF
V: TRBV30; J: TRBJ1-4; size: few; CDR3: CAWCWSNEKLFF
V: TRBV15; J: TRBJ1-1; size: NA; CDR3: CATSRESSTEAFF
V: TRBV6-1; J: TRBJ2-7; size: NA; CDR3: CASSALWGQGSEQYF
V: TRBV6-6; J: TRBJ1-5; size: NA; CDR3: CASSPLRVPSNQPQHF
V: TRBV4-1; J: TRBJ2-7; size: NA; CDR3: CASSPAAIGDSYEQYF
V: TRBV10-3; J: TRBJ1-2; size: NA; CDR3: CAISLGQTYTF